The 25 T cell receptor beta chains reported below all come from one sample, sequenced in a study of cytotoxic CD8 clonotypes in ibrutinib-treated CLL. Data came from immunoSEQ multiplex PCR; TCRdb stores just in-frame clones and leaves some out. The top ten clones hold about 6% of a sample with over 250,000 clones, more than 70% of them seen once. The sequencing here drew on PBMCs, taken at disease progression, from a patient treated with ibrutinib. Receptors were obtained from a human donor with chronic lymphocytic leukemia.

The V call is TRBV9, the J call TRBJ2-3; 8 bases align to TRBD2. The junction had 12 bases not matched to a gene; V was cut back by 4 bases and J by 2 bases. Germline CDR1 and CDR2: SGDLS and YYNGEE. The CDR3 covers 17 residues. CDR3 loop: CASSHASLAGFTDTQYF. In DNA form, the CDR3 reads TGTGCCAGCAGCCACGCCTCCTTAGCGGGATTCACAGATACGCAGTATTTT.

The chain links TRBV7-2 to TRBJ2-3; 8 positions agree with TRBD2. There are 18 residues in the CDR3. CDR1 SGHTA and CDR2 FQGNSA come from the germline V gene. J was trimmed by 2 bases and V by 5 bases; bases with no gene match: 15. The CDR3 sequence: CASSRYARGSGVTDTQYF. CDR3 DNA: TGTGCCAGCAGCCGCTACGCGCGGGGTAGCGGGGTCACAGATACGCAGTATTTT.

V usage is TRBV29-1 and J usage is TRBJ2-6; 9 bases align to TRBD1. Per the germline V gene, CDR1 is SQVTM and CDR2 is ANQGSEA. The V segment lost 4 bases and the J segment 0 bases; nucleotides outside the gene matches: 10. This CDR3 region has 18 residues. The CDR3 protein is CSVAGDRVEGSGANVLTF. DNA of the CDR3: TGCAGCGTTGCCGGGGACAGGGTGGAGGGCTCTGGGGCCAACGTCCTGACTTTC.

This sequence joins TRBV28 and TRBJ2-7, with a possible D match to TRBD1 (6 bases). Trimming took off 4 bases at V and 2 bases at J, with 12 bases between the two ends. Per the germline V gene, CDR1 is MDHEN and CDR2 is SYDVKM. CDR3 length: 14 residues. CDR3 loop: CASSSPGAPYEQYF. The CDR3 region has the DNA TGTGCCAGCAGTTCCCCAGGGGCCCCCTACGAGCAGTACTTC.

The V gene is TRBV19, the J gene TRBJ1-2, with no clear D. This CDR3 has 13 residues. The germline gives CDR1 LNHDA, CDR2 SQIVND (reference sequence). Trimming took 6 bases from V and 4 from J, leaving 12 bases between them. This CDR3 reads CASSYHGPYGYTF. The CDR3 nucleotides read TGTGCCAGTAGCTACCATGGACCCTATGGCTACACCTTC.

The gene calls are TRBV29-1 and TRBJ2-2; tentatively, D is TRBD1 or TRBD2 (6 bases each). This CDR3 comprises 13 residues. CDR1 SQVTM and CDR2 ANQGSEA come from the germline V gene. CDR3 region: CAGRGVNTGELFF. As DNA, the CDR3 is TGCGCAGGAAGGGGGGTGAACACCGGGGAGCTGTTTTTT.

The rearrangement links TRBV5-1 to TRBJ1-5, with TRBD1 matching 7 bases. The CDR3 spans 16 residues. V lost 2 bases and J lost 1; bases outside the gene matches: 6. Germline assignment: CDR1 SGHRS and CDR2 YFSETQ. As DNA, the CDR3 is TGCGCCAGCAGCTTAGGAACAGGGGCGAGCAATCAGCCCCAGCATTTT. Its protein product is CASSLGTGASNQPQHF.

The V call is TRBV5-6, the J call TRBJ1-2; 11 nucleotides agree with TRBD1. Germline CDR1 reads SGHDT; CDR2 reads YYEEEE. The CDR3 is 14 amino acids. J lost 5 bases, V lost 2 bases, and 2 bases had no gene match. CDR3 DNA sequence: TGTGCCAGCAGCTTCGGGACAGGGGGATATGGCTACACCTTC. It specifies CASSFGTGGYGYTF.

The table lists this clone with a count of one. The rearrangement joins TRBV19 to TRBJ1-3, with D possibly being TRBD1 (5 bases). CDR1 is LNHDA and CDR2 is SQIVND in the germline V gene (reference sequence). Trimming shortened V by 10 bases and J by 2 bases, and 12 bases separated the two germline ends. The CDR3 runs to 13 residues. CDR3 DNA sequence: TGTGCCACTTGGGCAGGGCCTGGAAACACCATATATTTT. It is translated as CATWAGPGNTIYF.

This sequence joins TRBV11-2 and TRBJ2-1; D uncertain. Trimming shortened V by 3 bases and J by 9 bases, and 9 bases separated the two germline ends. Germline lookup yields CDR1 SGHAT and CDR2 FQNNGV. This CDR3 region has 12 residues. CDR3 sequence reads: CASSFGPAEQFF. The CDR3 DNA is TGTGCCAGCAGCTTTGGTCCAGCTGAGCAGTTCTTC.

This sequence joins TRBV29-1 and TRBJ2-5; D assignment may be TRBD1 or TRBD2 (6 bases each). With 8 bases removed from V and 4 bases from J, the gap between germline ends came to 20 bases. The CDR3 runs 14 residues. The V gene's germline CDR1 is SQVTM and CDR2 ANQGSEA. The CDR3 sequence is CSTRRGGGPETQYF. The CDR3 nucleotides are TGCAGCACCAGGAGAGGGGGAGGACCAGAGACCCAGTACTTC.

The table lists this clone with a count of one. This chain links TRBV5-4 with TRBJ2-1; 9 nucleotides align to TRBD1. V shed 0 bases, J shed 2 bases, and the junction held 0 bases outside the gene matches. The germline V gene has CDR1 SGHNT and CDR2 YYREEE (reference sequence). CDR3 size: 15 residues. CDR3 sequence (DNA): TGTGCCAGCAGCTTGGGGACAGGGGCCTACAATGAGCAGTTCTTC. Translated: CASSLGTGAYNEQFF.

This clone was counted a single time. This chain joins TRBV6-6 and TRBJ2-5; no firm D call. CDR3 size: 14 residues. V lost 0 bases to trimming and J lost 0 bases, with 5 bases between them. Germline lookup yields CDR1 MNHNY and CDR2 SVGAGI (reference sequence). CDR3 bases: TGTGCCAGCAGTTACTCGCCTAACCAAGAGACCCAGTACTTC. Protein product: CASSYSPNQETQYF.

The table lists this clone with a few counts. V gene TRBV7-9 combines with J gene TRBJ1-5, with a weak D call TRBD1 (5 bases). In germline, CDR1 is SEHNR, CDR2 FQNEAQ (reference sequence). This CDR3 is 14 amino acids long. V was pared by 1 base and J by 3 bases, with 7 bases between. The CDR3 loop reads CASSLGGDNQPQHF. The CDR3, as DNA: TGTGCCAGCAGCTTAGGAGGGGACAATCAGCCCCAGCATTTT.

J is TRBJ2-7 and V is TRBV10-3; D is unresolved. Germline CDR1 ENHRY, CDR2 SYGVKD. Trimming took 7 bases from V and 9 from J, leaving 19 bases between them. This CDR3 comprises 13 residues. CDR3 loop: CAITEERSWGQYF. Written as DNA, the CDR3 is TGTGCCATCACCGAAGAACGGAGCTGGGGGCAGTACTTC.

V usage is TRBV5-5 and J usage is TRBJ1-1; D ambiguous. The germline V and J ends were trimmed by 0 bases and 5 bases, with 14 bases remaining between them. The CDR3 spans 15 residues. Germline V gene lookup returns CDR1 SGHKS and CDR2 YYEKEE (reference sequence). The CDR3 bases are TGTGCCAGCAGCTTGGCCGTAAAGGGAAGTACTGAAGCTTTCTTT. It translates to CASSLAVKGSTEAFF.

This chain links TRBV5-5 with TRBJ2-1; D not certain. The germline V gene encodes CDR1 SGHKS and CDR2 YYEKEE (reference sequence). Trimming left V 2 bases short and J 2 bases short, with 5 bases between. This CDR3 is 13 amino acids long. The CDR3 DNA reads TGTGCCAGCAGCTTTTACACCTACAATGAGCAGTTCTTC. It translates to CASSFYTYNEQFF.

This chain uses TRBV7-6 with TRBJ2-1; a weak D match, TRBD1 (6 bases). The CDR3 is 15 amino acids. Trimming cost V 0 bases and J 7 bases, with 13 bases left between them. In germline, CDR1 is SGHVS, CDR2 FNYEAQ. As DNA, the CDR3 is TGTGCCAGCAGCTTAGCTGCGACAGGTTTAAATGAGCAGTTCTTC. Translation gives CASSLAATGLNEQFF. Full variable domain (missing parts from reference TRBV7-6 and TRBJ2-1): GAGVSQSPRYKVTKRGQDVALRCDPISGHVSLYWYRQALGQGPEFLTYFNYEAQQDKSGLPNDRFSAERPEGSISTLTIQRTEQRDSAMYRCASSLAATGLNEQFFGPGTRLTVL.

The rearrangement links TRBV25-1 to TRBJ2-5; TRBD1 or TRBD2 may be the D gene (6 bases each). The CDR3 has 15 amino acids. V dropped 1 base and J dropped 5 bases, with 14 bases sitting between them. CDR1 MGHDK and CDR2 SYGVNS come from the germline V gene. CDR3 bases: TGTGCCAGCAGTGAATTCGGGGGCGGTTTGGAGACCCAGTACTTC. Translated: CASSEFGGGLETQYF.

This chain uses TRBV14 with TRBJ1-2, with D tentatively TRBD1 (6 bases). From germline, CDR1 is SGHDN and CDR2 FVKESK. The CDR3 is made up of 15 amino acids. The V and J ends lost 0 bases and 7 bases respectively, with 15 bases between them. The CDR3 nucleotides are TGTGCCAGCAGCCAAGATCGTGGGGGGGACATTGGCTACACCTTC. The encoded protein is CASSQDRGGDIGYTF.

The chain uses TRBV5-1 and TRBJ2-3, with D possibly TRBD1 on 6 matching bases. This CDR3 is 14 amino acids long. V dropped 4 bases and J dropped 0 bases, with 9 bases sitting between them. Germline V gene lookup returns CDR1 SGHRS and CDR2 YFSETQ. The CDR3 here is CASSVTGSTDTQYF. CDR3 sequence (DNA): TGCGCCAGCAGCGTGACAGGCAGCACAGATACGCAGTATTTT.

The chain recombines TRBV7-8 with TRBJ2-5; TRBD1 is a possible D gene (6 bases). The germline V and J ends were trimmed by 5 bases and 9 bases, with 25 bases remaining between them. Germline CDR1 is SGHVS and CDR2 is FQNEAQ. The CDR3 loop spans 16 amino acids. CDR3 amino acids: CASSGRGGQLQFAQYF. CDR3 bases: TGTGCCAGCAGCGGCAGGGGTGGACAGCTCCAGTTCGCCCAGTACTTC.

The chain joins TRBV19 to TRBJ1-1; no clear D gene. Trimming cost V 5 bases and J 0 bases, with 4 bases left between them. This CDR3 has 12 amino acids. CDR1 and CDR2 (germline): LNHDA, SQIVND (reference sequence). The CDR3 DNA is TGTGCCAGTAGTGTACTGAACACTGAAGCTTTCTTT. Translation: CASSVLNTEAFF. Filled out from reference TRBV19 and TRBJ1-1, the complete variable domain reads DGGITQSPKYLFRKEGQNVTLSCEQNLNHDAMYWYRQDPGQGLRLIYYSQIVNDFQKGDIAEGYSVSREKKESFPLTVTSAQKNPTAFYLCASSVLNTEAFFGQGTRLTVV.

This clone was detected only once. As DNA, the CDR3 is TGCGCCAGCAGTGAGTCGATATCGCGAGGGGTTGAGCAGTTCTTC. Residues: CASSESISRGVEQFF. This chain joins TRBV10-1 and TRBJ2-1; D might be TRBD1 or TRBD2, each matching 5 bases. The CDR3 loop spans 15 amino acids. Germline V gene lookup returns CDR1 WNHNN and CDR2 SYGVQD (reference sequence). V shed 0 bases and J shed 9 bases, with 15 bases lying between them.

The chain combines TRBV6-5 with TRBJ2-7, with TRBD2 matching 10 bases. The CDR3 totals 16 residues. CDR1 is MNHEY and CDR2 is SVGAGI in the germline V gene. J gave up 4 bases and V 2 bases, and 8 bases lay outside the gene matches. This chain's CDR3 is CASSYLVAGGQYEQYF. DNA for the CDR3: TGTGCCAGCAGTTACCTGGTAGCGGGGGGACAATACGAGCAGTACTTC.